Sequencing of this T cell receptor beta chain was carried out in a study of cytomegalovirus exposure and HLA in healthy donors. Regarding the study as a whole: A later analysis linked a missense variant in DCLRE1C to the trimming of TCR beta V and J genes. Generally TCR sequences proved uncommon, though certain public TCRs appeared in numerous donors.

In the PCR, 60 Vbeta and 13 Jbeta primers were used. Libraries were prepared by immunoSEQ multiplex PCR; TCRdb keeps only in-frame clonotypes and omits some of them. The data show some 170,000 clones, roughly 77% seen once. J was trimmed by 2 bases and V by 5 bases; bases with no gene match: 11. Germline V lookup: CDR1 SGHNT, CDR2 YENEEA. The CDR3 loop spans 19 amino acids. This clone was picked up a small number of times. Its target is not known. Donors showed nominal health when sampled, although they likely had unrecorded immune exposures. The chain links TRBV11-3 to TRBJ2-1; 14 bases are shared with TRBD2. The sequenced material came from PBMCs. The source is a man between 18 and 29 years old in good health and CMV-seropositive. The CDR3, as DNA: TGTGCCAGCAGCCCACAGGGACTAGCGGGAGAGGCTACCTACAATGAGCAGTTCTTC. It translates to CASSPQGLAGEATYNEQFF.